These 29 T cell receptor beta chains share one sample of origin, sequenced in a study of cytomegalovirus exposure and HLA in healthy donors. Vbeta (60) and Jbeta (13) primers were used in the PCR. Profiling relied on immunoSEQ multiplex PCR, and the TCRdb table lists in-frame clones only, not all of them. The sample records over 100,000 clones, 70% to 85% being singletons. Material for sequencing was PBMCs. The source of these receptors is a woman in her late teens or twenties in good health and CMV-seropositive.

The chain joins TRBV18 to TRBJ2-5; 8 bases match TRBD2. CDR3 length: 14 residues. With V trimmed by 2 bases and J by 4 bases, 3 bases remained unmatched. Germline V gives CDR1 KGHSH, CDR2 LQKENI. CDR3 DNA: TGTGCCAGCTCACCAGGACTAGCCGTAGAGACCCAGTACTTC. Residues: CASSPGLAVETQYF. Filled out from reference TRBV18 and TRBJ2-5, the complete variable domain reads NAGVMQNPRHLVRRRGQEARLRCSPMKGHSHVYWYRQLPEEGLKFMVYLQKENIIDESGMPKERFSAEFPKEGPSILRIQQVVRGDSAAYFCASSPGLAVETQYFGPGTRLLVL.

J is TRBJ2-7 and V is TRBV19; D possibly corresponds to TRBD2 (5 bases). The CDR3 runs 14 residues. Per the germline V gene, CDR1 is LNHDA and CDR2 is SQIVND (reference sequence). The ends were cut back, 1 base at V and 2 bases at J, with 9 bases in the middle. The CDR3 DNA follows: TGTGCCAGTAGTATAGGGGTCGGGACCTACGAGCAGTACTTC. Its protein product is CASSIGVGTYEQYF.

The chain uses TRBV6-1 and TRBJ2-7; D remains unclear. V shed 6 bases and J shed 5 bases, with 5 bases lying between them. The CDR3 runs to 10 residues. Germline V gives CDR1 MNHNS, CDR2 SASEGT. CDR3 nucleotides: TGTGCCAGCAGGGCCGACGAGCAGTACTTC. Its translation is CASRADEQYF.

The J gene is TRBJ1-1, the V gene TRBV2; perhaps TRBD1 as D (6 bases). CDR3 length: 13 residues. Trimming cost V 8 bases and J 1 base, with 11 bases left between them. In germline, CDR1 is SNHLY, CDR2 FYNNEI. The CDR3 bases are TGTGCCAGCGGGGGGGGCAGGAACACTGAAGCTTTCTTT. It specifies CASGGGRNTEAFF.

The chain joins TRBV25-1 to TRBJ2-6; 7 nucleotides line up with TRBD1. The CDR3 sequence is 17 residues long. Germline CDR1 is MGHDK and CDR2 is SYGVNS. After removal of 1 base from V and 0 bases from J, the junction contained 3 bases not matched to a gene. The CDR3 nucleotides are TGTGCCAGCAGTGAATTGGACAGGACCTCTGGGGCCAACGTCCTGACTTTC. Translated, it gives CASSELDRTSGANVLTF.

A word on this clone: Germline is not matched at one junction end, which may reflect a read error. V gene TRBV7-9 combines with J gene TRBJ2-1; 7 bases fit TRBD1. The germline V gene has CDR1 SEHNR and CDR2 FQNEAQ (reference sequence). CDR3 length: 14 amino acids. Here the CDR3 reads CSSSADRAYNEQFF. The CDR3 DNA follows: TGTTCCAGCAGCGCTGACAGGGCTTACAATGAGCAGTTCTTC. Variable domain in full (rest from reference TRBV7-9 and TRBJ2-1): DTGVSQNPRHKITKRGQNVTFRCDPISEHNRLYWYRQTLGQGPEFLTYFQNEAQLEKSRLLSDRFSAERPKGSFSTLEIQRTEQGDSAMYLCSSSADRAYNEQFFGPGTRLTVL.

The chain has TRBV18 and TRBJ1-1; no reliable D call. Germline-derived CDR1 and CDR2 are KGHSH and LQKENI. V lost 6 bases, J lost 0 bases, and 14 bases lay in between. The CDR3 contains 15 residues. The CDR3 protein is CASSPSGSMNTEAFF. The CDR3 DNA reads as TGTGCCAGCTCGCCCAGCGGTTCTATGAACACTGAAGCTTTCTTT.

On this clone itself: Other DNA sequences within the sample encode an identical CDR3. The chain couples TRBV18 to TRBJ2-1; maybe TRBD2 (5 bases). CDR3 length: 15 amino acids. CDR1 KGHSH and CDR2 LQKENI come from the germline V gene. With 4 bases removed from V and 0 bases from J, the gap between germline ends came to 10 bases. The CDR3 DNA reads as TGTGCCAGCTCACGCCTAGCAGGCTCCTACAATGAGCAGTTCTTC. This sequence encodes CASSRLAGSYNEQFF.

The rearrangement uses TRBV11-2 and TRBJ2-4, with 7 positions matching TRBD2. The CDR3 is 15 amino acids. The J segment lost 3 bases and the V segment lost 5 bases, leaving 7 bases of the junction unmatched. Germline CDR1 SGHAT, CDR2 FQNNGV. The CDR3 sequence is CASSISGAGKNIQYF. DNA of the CDR3: TGTGCCAGCAGCATAAGCGGGGCTGGCAAAAACATTCAGTACTTC. Complete variable domain (other parts from reference TRBV11-2 and TRBJ2-4): EAGVAQSPRYKIIEKRQSVAFWCNPISGHATLYWYQQILGQGPKLLIQFQNNGVVDDSQLPKDRFSAERLKGVDSTLKIQPAKLEDSAVYLCASSISGAGKNIQYFGAGTRLSVL.

V gene TRBV7-9 combines with J gene TRBJ2-3; 7 bases match TRBD2. V shed 5 bases, J shed 1 base, and the junction held 3 bases outside the gene matches. Germline V gives CDR1 SEHNR, CDR2 FQNEAQ (reference sequence). This CDR3 spans 14 amino acids. The CDR3 here is CASSPTSGTDTQYF. The CDR3, as DNA: TGTGCCAGCAGCCCCACTAGCGGCACAGATACGCAGTATTTT.

The V and J genes are TRBV7-9 and TRBJ2-6, with a tentative D call TRBD1 (5 bases). V was trimmed by 2 bases and J by 0 bases, leaving 11 bases between them. Per the germline V gene, CDR1 is SEHNR and CDR2 is FQNEAQ (reference sequence). The CDR3 has 17 residues. CDR3 nucleotides: TGTGCCAGCAGCTTAAAGCACAGGTTCTCTGGGGCCAACGTCCTGACTTTC. Translated, it gives CASSLKHRFSGANVLTF.

To note about this clone: An end of the junction does not agree with germline; a read error may underlie this. V and J are TRBV7-9 and TRBJ1-2, with 7 bases that match TRBD1. CDR1 SEHNR and CDR2 FQNEAQ come from the germline V gene (reference sequence). This CDR3 spans 14 amino acids. CDR3 sequence reads: CSSIPTGIAAGYTF. The CDR3 bases are TGTTCCAGCATCCCGACAGGGATCGCGGCCGGCTACACCTTC.

Remarks on this clone: At one end the junction does not follow the germline gene, possibly because of a read error. The J gene is TRBJ2-2, the V gene TRBV7-2, with TRBD1 matching over 10 bases. This CDR3 comprises 17 residues. Germline values: CDR1 SGHTA, CDR2 FQGNSA. The CDR3 DNA reads as TGTGCCAGCAACTTAGCCGGGACAGGGGCAAACACCGGGGAGCTGTTTTTT. Amino acids: CASNLAGTGANTGELFF.

The chain carries TRBV5-6 and TRBJ2-7; 9 nucleotides match TRBD1. V was pared by 3 bases and J by 6 bases, with 1 base of the junction left unmatched. Germline V gives CDR1 SGHDT, CDR2 YYEEEE. This CDR3 contains 12 residues. Here the CDR3 reads CASSSTGGEQYF. The CDR3 DNA follows: TGTGCCAGCAGCTCGACAGGGGGCGAGCAGTACTTC.

The chain uses TRBV6-5 and TRBJ2-5; D is possibly TRBD2 (5 bases). V lost 6 bases to trimming and J lost 3 bases, with 14 bases between them. This CDR3 is built from 14 residues. Germline values: CDR1 MNHEY, CDR2 SVGAGI. The CDR3 sequence: CASSPQRPEETQYF. The CDR3 DNA sequence: TGTGCCAGCAGCCCCCAGCGGCCAGAAGAGACCCAGTACTTC.

The V call is TRBV4-1, the J call TRBJ1-1, with unresolved D. Germline CDR1 MGHRA, CDR2 YSYEKL. CDR3 size: 13 residues. Trimming took off 0 bases at V and 9 bases at J, with 11 bases between the two ends. For the CDR3, the DNA is TGCGCCAGCAGCCAAGATGTAGAGGGAAAAGCTTTCTTT. Protein: CASSQDVEGKAFF.

This clone was observed a few times. The chain joins TRBV10-1 to TRBJ1-3; D ambiguous. The V end lost 0 bases, the J end lost 2 bases, and 5 bases lay between the germline ends. Germline values: CDR1 WNHNN, CDR2 SYGVQD (reference sequence). This CDR3 has 14 residues. This chain's CDR3 is CASSESGAGNTIYF. As DNA, the CDR3 is TGCGCCAGCAGTGAGTCCGGAGCTGGAAACACCATATATTTT.

Here the CDR3 reads CASSQSNSATSGGGELFF. As DNA, the CDR3 is TGCGCCAGCAGTCAATCCAACTCAGCCACTAGCGGGGGTGGGGAGCTGTTTTTT. The chain couples TRBV23-1 to TRBJ2-2, with 11 bases fitting TRBD2. TRBV23-1 is placed among ORFs of uncertain function. The CDR3 sequence is 18 residues long. V shed 0 bases and J 8 bases; nucleotides not matched to a gene: 11.

The genes are TRBV9 and TRBJ2-7; 8 bases fit TRBD2. The CDR3 has 14 residues. V dropped 4 bases and J dropped 3; count of bases not matched to a gene: 6. Germline V lookup: CDR1 SGDLS, CDR2 YYNGEE. For the CDR3, the DNA is TGTGCCAGCAGCCCCGGGGGGGGATACTACGAGCAGTACTTC. This encodes CASSPGGGYYEQYF.

The chain employs TRBV5-1 and TRBJ2-2, with 12 nucleotides matching TRBD1. There are 17 residues in the CDR3. CDR1 is SGHRS, CDR2 YFSETQ, per germline. After removal of 2 bases from V and 5 bases from J, the junction contained 7 bases not matched to a gene. The DNA for the CDR3 is TGCGCCAGCAGCTTCTCCGGGACAGGGGGCCATACCGGGGAGCTGTTTTTT. Translation gives CASSFSGTGGHTGELFF. The full variable domain, in which reference TRBV5-1 and TRBJ2-2 provide the parts outside the CDR3, is KAGVTQTPRYLIKTRGQQVTLSCSPISGHRSVSWYQQTPGQGLQFLFEYFSETQRNKGNFPGRFSGRQFSNSRSEMNVSTLELGDSALYLCASSFSGTGGHTGELFFGEGSRLTVL.

The rearrangement links TRBV7-6 to TRBJ2-1, with 9 bases lining up with TRBD1. The CDR3 sequence is 14 residues long. Germline CDR1 and CDR2: SGHVS and FNYEAQ. The V gene end was trimmed by 4 bases and the J gene end by 9 bases; junction bases not matched to a gene: 7. CDR3 sequence: CASSSGTGLSEQFF. The CDR3 nucleotides read TGTGCCAGCAGCTCCGGGACAGGGCTAAGTGAGCAGTTCTTC. Together with reference TRBV7-6 and TRBJ2-1, the CDR3 gives the full variable domain: GAGVSQSPRYKVTKRGQDVALRCDPISGHVSLYWYRQALGQGPEFLTYFNYEAQQDKSGLPNDRFSAERPEGSISTLTIQRTEQRDSAMYRCASSSGTGLSEQFFGPGTRLTVL.

The chain links TRBV2 to TRBJ2-3; TRBD2 aligns across 8 bases. CDR1 is SNHLY and CDR2 is FYNNEI in the germline V gene. This CDR3 comprises 14 residues. The V gene end was trimmed by 6 bases and the J gene end by 1 base; junction bases not matched to a gene: 3. CDR3 residues: CASRTTSGTDTQYF. CDR3 DNA sequence: TGTGCCAGCAGGACGACTAGCGGCACAGATACGCAGTATTTT. Full variable domain (rest looked up from reference TRBV2 and TRBJ2-3): EPEVTQTPSHQVTQMGQEVILRCVPISNHLYFYWYRQILGQKVEFLVSFYNNEISEKSEIFDDQFSVERPDGSNFTLKIRSTKLEDSAMYFCASRTTSGTDTQYFGPGTRLTVL.

The rearrangement joins TRBV9 to TRBJ2-5; TRBD2 aligns across 12 bases. CDR3 length: 17 amino acids. V trimming: 2 bases; J trimming: 4 bases; junction bases outside the gene matches: 9. CDR1 and CDR2 from the germline V gene are SGDLS and YYNGEE. Written as DNA, the CDR3 is TGTGCCAGCAGCGTGACCTCTAGCGGGGGGGCCGCAGAGACCCAGTACTTC. It specifies CASSVTSSGGAAETQYF. The full variable domain, rest sourced from reference TRBV9 and TRBJ2-5, is DSGVTQTPKHLITATGQRVTLRCSPRSGDLSVYWYQQSLDQGLQFLIQYYNGEERAKGNILERFSAQQFPDLHSELNLSSLELGDSALYFCASSVTSSGGAAETQYFGPGTRLLVL.

The chain employs TRBV6-1 and TRBJ2-5, with a possible D match to TRBD1 (6 bases). Trimming shortened V by 6 bases and J by 5 bases, and 19 bases separated the two germline ends. Per the germline V gene, CDR1 is MNHNS and CDR2 is SASEGT. This CDR3 has 15 amino acids. CDR3 DNA sequence: TGTGCCAGCAGCCGCACAGGGAATGGACAGGAGACCCAGTACTTC. This codes for CASSRTGNGQETQYF.

About this clone: An end of the junction differs from the germline gene, which may be a read error. The rearrangement uses TRBV7-9 and TRBJ2-5; unclear D gene. Germline V gene lookup returns CDR1 SEHNR and CDR2 FQNEAQ (reference sequence). The CDR3 is made up of 14 amino acids. CDR3 nucleotide sequence: TGTTCCAGCAGCCGACTCGTGTTGGAGGAGACCCAGTACTTC. Translating gives CSSSRLVLEETQYF.

In its sample, this clone was seen once. One end of the junction is discordant with germline, which a read error may explain. The chain carries TRBV7-9 and TRBJ2-2; tentative D call: TRBD2 (5 bases). Germline-derived CDR1 and CDR2 are SEHNR and FQNEAQ (reference sequence). The CDR3 runs to 14 residues. The chain's CDR3 is CSSSLDSWTGELFF. The CDR3 bases are TGTTCCAGCAGTCTGGACTCCTGGACCGGGGAGCTGTTTTTT.

The chain combines TRBV7-6 with TRBJ2-1; weak D call: TRBD2 (5 bases). The germline gives CDR1 SGHVS, CDR2 FNYEAQ. V was trimmed by 4 bases and J by 5 bases, leaving 18 bases between them. The CDR3 runs 16 residues. For the CDR3, the DNA is TGTGCCAGCAGCTATCTTGAGGGAATCGACCACAATGAGCAGTTCTTC. This translates into CASSYLEGIDHNEQFF.

This sequence joins TRBV7-2 and TRBJ2-5; 9 nucleotides align to TRBD2. CDR1 and CDR2 from the germline V gene are SGHTA and FQGNSA. V lost 9 bases, J lost 2 bases, and 13 bases stayed unmatched. This CDR3 spans 16 amino acids. CDR3 sequence reads: CASLRGGGGRQETQYF. The CDR3 DNA is TGTGCCAGTCTCAGAGGCGGGGGGGGCCGACAAGAGACCCAGTACTTC.

J is TRBJ1-4 and V is TRBV19; tentatively, D is TRBD1 (5 bases). Looked up from germline, CDR1 is LNHDA and CDR2 is SQIVND (reference sequence). V gave up 7 bases and J gave up 5 bases, with 20 bases separating them. CDR3 length: 16 residues. The CDR3 nucleotides read TGTGCCAGTACCCCGGACCAGGGAAAGGGGAATGAAAAACTGTTTTTT. It encodes CASTPDQGKGNEKLFF.